This TCR beta chain was found in a study of regulatory T cells in long-lasting Graves disease. General study points: The study found TRBV28, TRBJ1-2 and TRBJ2-5 favored in persistent disease.

The CDR3 consists of 14 residues. V gave up 7 bases and J gave up 0 bases, with 12 bases separating them. This clonotype occurred many times. Antigen: not known. Arm-PCR with iRepertoire HTBI primers amplified the CDR3 regions for these TCR beta libraries. TCRdb recomputed calls from the multiplex PCR reads with MiXCR, one row per CDR3 protein. Here the sample spans about 460,000 distinct CDR3 sequences, roughly 23% being singletons. Time point meaning: persistent/refractory GD, antithyroid drugs over 5 years with positive TRAb. PBMC RNA was the source of the TCR library. This TCR was sampled from a female donor with Graves disease. This chain connects TRBV12-3 or TRBV12-4 to TRBJ1-1, with D possibly being TRBD1 (5 bases). Sample: peripheral blood mononuclear cells (PBMCs), taken when the disease was refractory, from a patient treated with antithyroid drugs. CDR3 loop: CASTTRGVNTEAFF. CDR3 in DNA: TGTGCCAGCACCACCCGGGGGGTGAACACTGAAGCTTTCTTT.